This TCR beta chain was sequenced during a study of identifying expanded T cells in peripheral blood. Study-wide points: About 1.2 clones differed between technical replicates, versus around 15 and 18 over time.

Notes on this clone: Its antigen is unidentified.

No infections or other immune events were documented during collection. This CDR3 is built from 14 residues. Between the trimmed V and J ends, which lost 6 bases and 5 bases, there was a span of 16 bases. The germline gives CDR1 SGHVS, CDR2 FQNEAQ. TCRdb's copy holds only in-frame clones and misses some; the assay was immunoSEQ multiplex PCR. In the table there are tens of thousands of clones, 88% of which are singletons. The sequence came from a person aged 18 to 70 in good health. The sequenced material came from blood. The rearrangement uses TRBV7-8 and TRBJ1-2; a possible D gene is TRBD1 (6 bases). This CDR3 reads CASSPGAEDYGYTF. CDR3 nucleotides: TGTGCCAGCAGTCCAGGGGCGGAAGATTATGGCTACACCTTC.